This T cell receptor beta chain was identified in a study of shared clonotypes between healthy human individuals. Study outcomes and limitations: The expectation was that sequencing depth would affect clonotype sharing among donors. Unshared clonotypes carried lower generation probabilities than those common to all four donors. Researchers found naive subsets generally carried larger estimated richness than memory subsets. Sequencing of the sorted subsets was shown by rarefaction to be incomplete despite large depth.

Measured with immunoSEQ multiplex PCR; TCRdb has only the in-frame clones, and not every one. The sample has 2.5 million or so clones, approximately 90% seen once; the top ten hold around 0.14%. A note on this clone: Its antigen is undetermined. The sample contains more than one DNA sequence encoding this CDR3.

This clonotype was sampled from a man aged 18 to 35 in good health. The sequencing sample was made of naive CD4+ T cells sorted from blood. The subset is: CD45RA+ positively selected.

The chain's CDR3 is CASSLLGAGDTQYF. CDR3 sequence (DNA): TGCGCCAGCAGCTTGTTGGGGGCAGGGGATACGCAGTATTTT. The chain is built from TRBV5-1 and TRBJ2-3, with D possibly matching TRBD1 (6 bases). Deletions cut 1 base from V and 6 bases from J, with 12 bases between. The CDR3 extends over 14 amino acids. Germline lookup yields CDR1 SGHRS and CDR2 YFSETQ. Looking up the rest from reference TRBV5-1 and TRBJ2-3 gives the full variable domain: KAGVTQTPRYLIKTRGQQVTLSCSPISGHRSVSWYQQTPGQGLQFLFEYFSETQRNKGNFPGRFSGRQFSNSRSEMNVSTLELGDSALYLCASSLLGAGDTQYFGPGTRLTVL.